Detailed here is one T cell receptor beta chain. The data were taken from a study of T cells after yellow fever vaccination. This CDR3 contains 15 residues. Per the germline V gene, CDR1 is SGHVS and CDR2 is FQNEAQ. V lost 2 bases and J 5 bases, leaving 12 bases between the germline ends. TCRdb reprocessed the 5' RACE reads with MiXCR, giving one entry per CDR3 protein. The sample consists of around 530,000 distinct CDR3 sequences, roughly a sixth of them appearing once. Here the sequenced sample was PBMCs, taken about 5 days after the first yellow fever vaccination. V gene TRBV7-8 combines with J gene TRBJ2-2; tentative D call: TRBD2 (7 bases). This clonotype was obtained from a man aged 18 to 29 who received the YFV17D yellow fever vaccine. The CDR3 DNA reads TGTGCCAGCAGCTTAAGGGGGGGTTGGACCGGGGAGCTGTTTTTT. Translating gives CASSLRGGWTGELFF. Together with reference TRBV7-8 and TRBJ2-2, the CDR3 gives the full variable domain: GAGVSQSPRYKVAKRGQDVALRCDPISGHVSLFWYQQALGQGPEFLTYFQNEAQLDKSGLPSDRFFAERPEGSVSTLKIQRTQQEDSAVYLCASSLRGGWTGELFFGEGSRLTVL.